The 20 T cell receptor beta chains below were found in one sample sequenced in a study of T cells after yellow fever vaccination. MiXCR, applied by TCRdb to the 5' RACE reads, yields one record per CDR3 protein. The table lists about 630,000 distinct CDR3 sequences, around 12% of them singletons. Source: PBMCs, taken on the day of the yellow fever booster vaccination. Source of these receptors: a man aged 30 to 45 who received the YFV17D yellow fever vaccine.

This clonotype appeared a few times. This sequence joins TRBV20-1 and TRBJ2-3; 12 bases map to TRBD2. Germline assignment: CDR1 DFQATT and CDR2 SNEGSKA (reference sequence). Losses at the gene ends were 2 bases for V and 3 bases for J; bases not matched to a gene: 6. The CDR3 extends over 16 amino acids. CDR3 loop: CSARLAGGPGTDTQYF. DNA for the CDR3: TGCAGTGCTAGACTAGCGGGAGGGCCCGGTACAGATACGCAGTATTTT.

In its sample, this clonotype was seen many times. The chain combines TRBV7-8 with TRBJ2-5, with 9 bases matching TRBD2. The germline CDR1 and CDR2 sequences are SGHVS and FQNEAQ. The CDR3 runs to 15 residues. With V trimmed by 1 base and J by 5 bases, 5 bases remained unmatched. As DNA, the CDR3 is TGTGCCAGCAGCTTAGAACTAGCGGGCGGGGAGACCCAGTACTTC. Protein sequence: CASSLELAGGETQYF.

This clonotype appeared a few times. The J gene is TRBJ2-3, the V gene TRBV20-1, with TRBD2 matching 14 bases. With 5 bases clipped from V and 2 bases from J, the junction kept 9 bases outside the gene matches. The length of the CDR3 is 17 residues. Germline V CDR1 and CDR2: DFQATT, SNEGSKA (reference sequence). CDR3 nucleotides: TGCAGTGCTCCCCCGGGACTAGCGGGAGTTTTCACAGATACGCAGTATTTT. Translated, it gives CSAPPGLAGVFTDTQYF.

This clonotype was observed at least ten times. The CDR3 sequence: CASSLDRDRGLSAQYF. The CDR3 nucleotides are TGTGCCAGCAGCTTAGACCGGGACAGGGGGCTGAGTGCGCAGTATTTT. The V call is TRBV7-2, the J call TRBJ2-3; 12 bases align to TRBD1. The CDR3 totals 16 residues. Germline V lookup: CDR1 SGHTA, CDR2 FQGNSA. The V and J ends lost 1 base and 10 bases, in that order; junction bases with no gene match: 9.

This clonotype was detected ten times or more. One end of the junction does not line up with germline, which may come from a read error. This chain links TRBV29-1 with TRBJ2-1; 7 positions match TRBD1. Germline CDR1 is SQVTM and CDR2 is ANQGSEA. CDR3 size: 11 residues. DNA for the CDR3: TGTTGGGGACAGAACTACAATGAGCAGTTCTTC. It yields the protein CWGQNYNEQFF.

In its sample, this clonotype was seen many times. The chain recombines TRBV9 with TRBJ1-2; 11 nucleotides agree with TRBD1. The CDR3 is 16 amino acids. Germline V lookup: CDR1 SGDLS, CDR2 YYNGEE. V lost 0 bases, J lost 4 bases, and 5 bases stayed unmatched. In DNA form, the CDR3 reads TGTGCCAGCAGCGTAGAGGTCGGGACAGGGGGCTATGGCTACACCTTC. It yields the protein CASSVEVGTGGYGYTF.

The chain couples TRBV14 to TRBJ2-5; 7 bases are shared with TRBD1. Germline V gene data show CDR1 as SGHDN and CDR2 as FVKESK. This CDR3 region has 15 residues. V trimming: 1 base; J trimming: 5 bases; junction bases outside the gene matches: 7. In nucleotides, the CDR3 is TGTGCCAGCAGCCAAGGGGACAGCTTATGGGAGACCCAGTACTTC. It specifies CASSQGDSLWETQYF.

Only a few counts were recorded for this clonotype. The chain joins TRBV7-8 to TRBJ2-7; 7 positions match TRBD2. Germline values: CDR1 SGHVS, CDR2 FQNEAQ. After removal of 6 bases from V and 3 bases from J, the junction contained 14 bases not matched to a gene. The CDR3 totals 16 residues. The CDR3 is CASSWGSGTNIYEQYF. CDR3 bases: TGTGCCAGCAGTTGGGGGTCCGGGACTAATATCTACGAGCAGTACTTC.

This clonotype was observed a handful of times. The chain's CDR3 is CSARQGGAAGFGEQYF. CDR3 in DNA: TGCAGTGCTAGACAAGGGGGCGCCGCTGGATTCGGCGAGCAGTACTTC. The chain carries TRBV20-1 and TRBJ2-7; 7 bases agree with TRBD1. V lost 2 bases, J lost 6 bases, and 16 bases stayed unmatched. Germline lookup yields CDR1 DFQATT and CDR2 SNEGSKA (reference sequence). The length of the CDR3 is 16 residues.

This chain links TRBV27 with TRBJ1-6, with D perhaps matching TRBD1 (6 bases). CDR1 and CDR2 from the germline V gene are MNHEY and SMNVEV (reference sequence). V was trimmed by 5 bases and J by 9 bases, leaving 20 bases between them. The CDR3 runs to 16 residues. The CDR3 coding sequence is TGTGCCAGCAGTCCCTTAGGGCAGGGGCGAAGTTCACCCCTCCACTTT. It yields the protein CASSPLGQGRSSPLHF.

The chain joins TRBV6-2 or TRBV6-3 to TRBJ2-3, with D hard to call. Germline V gene lookup returns CDR1 MNHEY and CDR2 SVGEGT. The length of the CDR3 is 14 residues. V was shortened by 4 bases and J by 6 bases, with 14 bases between the two germline ends. In DNA, the CDR3 is TGTGCCAGCAGTTTTGCGGCCCTAAGGGATACGCAGTATTTT. Residues: CASSFAALRDTQYF.

J is TRBJ2-1 and V is TRBV15; possibly TRBD2 for D (5 bases). Trimming left V 0 bases short and J 4 bases short, with 16 bases between. Germline V gives CDR1 LNHNV, CDR2 YYDKDF (reference sequence). CDR3 length: 17 amino acids. The CDR3 region has the DNA TGTGCCACCAGCAGAGATGTACTAGTCGGTTTGTACAATGAGCAGTTCTTC. It specifies CATSRDVLVGLYNEQFF.

The chain carries TRBV7-2 and TRBJ2-2; D remains ambiguous. In germline, CDR1 is SGHTA, CDR2 FQGNSA. Trimming left V 2 bases short and J 2 bases short, with 9 bases between. CDR3 length equals 15 residues. CDR3 amino acids: CASSLLGSNTGELFF. CDR3 coding DNA: TGTGCCAGCAGCTTACTGGGGTCCAACACCGGGGAGCTGTTTTTT.

This clonotype turned up a few times. This chain links TRBV20-1 with TRBJ2-4; TRBD1 is a possible D gene (6 bases). The CDR3 is made up of 11 amino acids. Trimming shortened V by 5 bases and J by 4 bases, and 6 bases separated the two germline ends. The V gene's germline CDR1 is DFQATT and CDR2 SNEGSKA (reference sequence). This CDR3 is CSADRKNIQYF. CDR3 coding DNA: TGCAGTGCTGACAGGAAAAACATTCAGTACTTC.

This clonotype was counted a few times. The chain has TRBV5-4 and TRBJ2-5, with no clear D. This CDR3 spans 13 amino acids. V lost 6 bases and J lost 2, with 11 bases in between. Germline V gene lookup returns CDR1 SGHNT and CDR2 YYREEE (reference sequence). The CDR3 nucleotides are TGTGCCAGCAACTATCGGAGTCAAGAGACCCAGTACTTC. This translates into CASNYRSQETQYF.

The rearrangement uses TRBV18 and TRBJ1-5, with TRBD1 matching over 8 bases. CDR3 length: 15 residues. The germline V gene encodes CDR1 KGHSH and CDR2 LQKENI. The ends lost 3 bases at V and 2 bases at J; junction bases unmatched: 3. CDR3 loop: CASSPPGQGNQPQHF. As DNA, the CDR3 is TGTGCCAGCTCACCTCCGGGACAGGGCAATCAGCCCCAGCATTTT.

Here the CDR3 reads CASSETSGNADTQYF. CDR3 in DNA: TGCGCCAGCAGTGAGACTAGCGGGAACGCAGATACGCAGTATTTT. The chain is built from TRBV10-1 and TRBJ2-3, with 10 positions matching TRBD2. The CDR3 runs 15 residues. Trimming at V came to 2 bases and at J to 4 bases, leaving 3 bases not matched to a gene. Germline-derived CDR1 and CDR2 are WNHNN and SYGVQD (reference sequence).

On this clonotype itself: This may be a read error: a much more frequent sequence differs by one nucleotide. V and J are TRBV2 and TRBJ2-7; the D gene is possibly TRBD2 (6 bases). CDR1 is SNHLY, CDR2 FYNNEI, per germline. Trimming cost V 4 bases and J 8 bases, with 9 bases left between them. The CDR3 totals 11 residues. As DNA, the CDR3 is TGTGCCAGCAGTGGTCGGGGGAAGCAGTACTTC. It specifies CASSGRGKQYF.

This chain uses TRBV12-3 or TRBV12-4 with TRBJ1-5; D unclear. CDR3 length: 14 residues. Trimming removed 0 bases at V and 5 bases at J, with 8 bases between. The CDR3 DNA sequence: TGTGCCAGCAGTTTAGCGCATGGGTATCAGCCCCAGCATTTT. Encoded protein: CASSLAHGYQPQHF.

A word on this clonotype: One junction end disagrees with the germline gene, perhaps due to a read error. The rearrangement links TRBV28 to TRBJ1-6, with D possibly TRBD1 on 5 matching bases. The CDR3 is 15 amino acids. Germline V gene data show CDR1 as MDHEN and CDR2 as SYDVKM. This chain's CDR3 is CASNLSGGGNSPLHF. CDR3 nucleotides: TGTGCCAGCAATTTATCGGGGGGGGGTAATTCACCCCTCCACTTT.